One sample yielded the 31 T cell receptor beta chains listed below, sequenced in a study of beta chain features in type 1 diabetes. Sequencing targeted expressed TCRB transcripts, as all isolated RNA had been reverse transcribed. Only in-frame clones appear in the TCRdb table, and some are missing; sequencing was by immunoSEQ multiplex PCR. Of under 150,000 clones listed, nearly 50% are singletons. Sequenced material: Tregs from blood. The receptors derive from a man between 18 and 35 years old in good health.

There are a few counts of this clone. V gene TRBV7-9 combines with J gene TRBJ2-5; D is unclear. The J call is doubtful: the DNA matches TRBJ2-7 better. CDR1 and CDR2 from the germline V gene are SEHNR and FQNEAQ (reference sequence). The CDR3 contains 16 residues. CDR3 sequence reads: CASSLNPRFPPFEQYF. The CDR3 coding sequence is TGTGCCAGCAGCTTGAATCCCCGATTCCCCCCCTTCGAGCAGTACTTC.

The rearrangement joins TRBV12-2 to TRBJ2-7; the DNA was not used to check the table's D call, TRBD1. TRBV12-2 is listed as a pseudogene. The CDR3 is made up of 13 amino acids. CDR3 bases: TGTGCAAGTCGCTTAGAGGGGCAATACGAGCAGTACTTC. It is translated as CASRLEGQYEQYF.

The rearrangement joins TRBV7-9 to TRBJ1-6, with a tentative D call TRBD1 (5 bases). Germline lookup yields CDR1 SEHNR and CDR2 FQNEAQ (reference sequence). V was trimmed by 2 bases and J by 8 bases, leaving 7 bases between them. This CDR3 contains 13 residues. The CDR3 region is CASSLSRDSPLHF. CDR3 nucleotides: TGTGCCAGCAGCTTAAGCAGGGATTCACCCCTCCACTTT. Full variable domain (rest looked up from reference TRBV7-9 and TRBJ1-6): DTGVSQNPRHKITKRGQNVTFRCDPISEHNRLYWYRQTLGQGPEFLTYFQNEAQLEKSRLLSDRFSAERPKGSFSTLEIQRTEQGDSAMYLCASSLSRDSPLHFGNGTRLTVT.

There are a few counts of this clone. V usage is TRBV30 and J usage is TRBJ1-4; 9 bases are shared with TRBD1. The length of the CDR3 is 14 residues. Per the germline V gene, CDR1 is GTSNPN and CDR2 is SVGIG (reference sequence). V lost 3 bases to trimming and J lost 11 bases; unmatched junction nucleotides: 10. Here the CDR3 reads CAWRPRDRVWKLFF. The DNA of the CDR3 is TGTGCCTGGAGACCCCGGGACAGGGTCTGGAAACTGTTTTTT.

The rearrangement links TRBV27 to TRBJ2-7; 9 positions match TRBD2. The CDR3 covers 16 residues. The V gene's germline CDR1 is MNHEY and CDR2 SMNVEV (reference sequence). V lost 6 bases and J lost 5; bases outside the gene matches: 14. CDR3 DNA: TGTGCCAGCAGGGGAATACGTAGCGGGAGTATCAACGAGCAGTACTTC. Translating it yields CASRGIRSGSINEQYF.

The J gene is TRBJ1-2, the V gene TRBV14; no definite D call. V gave up 4 bases and J gave up 3 bases, with 12 bases separating them. CDR1 and CDR2 from the germline V gene are SGHDN and FVKESK. The length of the CDR3 is 14 residues. The CDR3 is CASSPSSVDYGYTF. The CDR3 coding sequence is TGTGCCAGCAGCCCCTCGAGTGTCGACTATGGCTACACCTTC. The full variable domain, with the rest looked up from reference TRBV14 and TRBJ1-2, is EAGVTQFPSHSVIEKGQTVTLRCDPISGHDNLYWYRRVMGKEIKFLLHFVKESKQDESGMPNNRFLAERTGGTYSTLKVQPAELEDSGVYFCASSPSSVDYGYTFGSGTRLTVV.

Only a few counts were recorded for this clone. This chain links TRBV6-6 with TRBJ2-1; tentative D call: TRBD1 (5 bases). This CDR3 spans 12 amino acids. Trimming took off 6 bases at V and 8 bases at J, with 11 bases between the two ends. Germline V gene sequence: CDR1 MNHNY, CDR2 SVGAGI (reference sequence). DNA of the CDR3: TGTGCCAGCAGACCCGCAGGGTATGAGCAGTTCTTC. Translation: CASRPAGYEQFF.

The chain uses TRBV19 and TRBJ1-2; D is uncertain. V lost 0 bases and J 8 bases, leaving 13 bases between the germline ends. The CDR3 extends over 14 amino acids. Germline lookup yields CDR1 LNHDA and CDR2 SQIVND (reference sequence). CDR3 DNA sequence: TGTGCCAGTAGTATAGATCTATTCGGGTTGGGCTACACCTTC. Translated, it gives CASSIDLFGLGYTF.

The chain couples TRBV19 to TRBJ2-7; TRBD1 agrees at 8 bases. From germline, CDR1 is LNHDA and CDR2 SQIVND (reference sequence). The V and J ends lost 3 bases and 3 bases, in that order; junction bases with no gene match: 7. There are 15 residues in the CDR3. CDR3 residues: CASSIRGPPNYEQYF. The CDR3 bases are TGTGCCAGTAGTATCAGGGGGCCGCCGAACTACGAGCAGTACTTC.

The chain combines TRBV6-1 with TRBJ2-5; 8 bases align to TRBD1. The assigned J gene may be wrong: the sequence end matches TRBJ2-7 better. The CDR3 totals 14 residues. In germline, CDR1 is MNHNS, CDR2 SASEGT. CDR3 nucleotide sequence: TGTGCCAGCAGTCCCCAGGGGGCGGTCTACGAGCAGTACTTC. It specifies CASSPQGAVYEQYF.

The chain joins TRBV7-8 to TRBJ1-5; 7 positions agree with TRBD1. The CDR3 is 17 amino acids. V lost 5 bases to trimming and J lost 4 bases; unmatched junction nucleotides: 14. Germline V CDR1 and CDR2: SGHVS, FQNEAQ. CDR3 sequence (DNA): TGTGCCAGCAGCGCCCTAGGGGGCCAGGCAGCAAATCAGCCCCAGCATTTT. It specifies CASSALGGQAANQPQHF. Combining the CDR3 with reference TRBV7-8 and TRBJ1-5 gives the whole variable domain GAGVSQSPRYKVAKRGQDVALRCDPISGHVSLFWYQQALGQGPEFLTYFQNEAQLDKSGLPSDRFFAERPEGSVSTLKIQRTQQEDSAVYLCASSALGGQAANQPQHFGDGTRLSIL.

This chain uses TRBV11-3 with TRBJ2-5, with TRBD2 as a possible D gene (5 bases). The CDR3 extends over 13 amino acids. V gave up 2 bases and J gave up 6 bases, with 10 bases separating them. The germline V gene encodes CDR1 SGHNT and CDR2 YENEEA. The CDR3 is CASSLRTGQTQYF. The CDR3 DNA reads as TGTGCCAGCAGCTTAAGGACTGGGCAGACCCAGTACTTC.

The chain is built from TRBV5-1 and TRBJ1-1; TRBD1 agrees at 7 bases. The CDR3 has 15 amino acids. V shed 7 bases, J shed 1 base, and the junction held 10 bases outside the gene matches. The germline V gene has CDR1 SGHRS and CDR2 YFSETQ. The DNA of the CDR3 is TGCGCCAGCTCAAAAAGGGGACAGACGAACACTGAAGCTTTCTTT. This gives the protein CASSKRGQTNTEAFF.

The chain links TRBV7-9 to TRBJ2-5; 8 nucleotides align to TRBD1. There are 16 residues in the CDR3. CDR1 is SEHNR and CDR2 is FQNEAQ in the germline V gene (reference sequence). V trimming: 3 bases; J trimming: 5 bases; junction bases outside the gene matches: 11. The DNA of the CDR3 is TGTGCCAGCAGCTTCCTTGGCAGGGGGCCCCAGGAGACCCAGTACTTC. It is translated as CASSFLGRGPQETQYF.

The gene calls are TRBV4-2 and TRBJ2-5, with 11 bases aligning to TRBD2. V trimming: 7 bases; J trimming: 4 bases; junction bases outside the gene matches: 11. The CDR3 totals 16 residues. From germline, CDR1 is LGHNA and CDR2 YNFKEQ. The CDR3 nucleotides read TGTGCCAGCAACCGACTCGGGCTAGCGGGGGGAGAGACCCAGTACTTC. Translation gives CASNRLGLAGGETQYF.

This clone came up a few times. V is TRBV14 and J is TRBJ1-2, with a possible D match to TRBD1 (6 bases). With 0 bases removed from V and 7 bases from J, the gap between germline ends came to 15 bases. Germline lookup yields CDR1 SGHDN and CDR2 FVKESK. This CDR3 region has 15 residues. CDR3 DNA: TGTGCCAGCAGCCAAGATCGCTCGGACAGAAGTGGCTACACCTTC. Protein product: CASSQDRSDRSGYTF. The entire variable domain, with the rest obtained from reference TRBV14 and TRBJ1-2, is as follows: EAGVTQFPSHSVIEKGQTVTLRCDPISGHDNLYWYRRVMGKEIKFLLHFVKESKQDESGMPNNRFLAERTGGTYSTLKVQPAELEDSGVYFCASSQDRSDRSGYTFGSGTRLTVV.

The rearrangement uses TRBV7-2 and TRBJ2-5, with 11 bases fitting TRBD2. Germline CDR1 SGHTA, CDR2 FQGNSA. The CDR3 covers 15 residues. After removal of 5 bases from V and 7 bases from J, the junction contained 9 bases not matched to a gene. The CDR3: CASSPLAGEFGTQYF. DNA for the CDR3: TGTGCCAGCAGCCCACTAGCGGGAGAATTTGGGACCCAGTACTTC.

The gene calls are TRBV5-1 and TRBJ1-1, with D hard to call. The CDR3 runs 13 residues. V shed 4 bases and J shed 8 bases, with 15 bases lying between them. Germline V lookup: CDR1 SGHRS, CDR2 YFSETQ. The CDR3 DNA reads as TGCGCCAGCAGCGGCGGAGCTATTCTCGAAGCTTTCTTT. Amino acids: CASSGGAILEAFF.

Only a few counts were recorded for this clone. The chain employs TRBV6-1 and TRBJ2-2; TRBD1 might be the D (5 bases). The V end lost 6 bases, the J end lost 6 bases, and 11 bases lay between the germline ends. Germline loops: CDR1 MNHNS, CDR2 SASEGT. CDR3 length: 13 amino acids. The CDR3 nucleotides read TGTGCCAGCAGACGAGCAGGGCCCGGGGAGCTGTTTTTT. Amino acid sequence: CASRRAGPGELFF.

In its sample, this clone was seen a few times. The rearrangement uses TRBV28 and TRBJ1-6; 7 bases map to TRBD1. CDR1 and CDR2 (germline): MDHEN, SYDVKM. The ends lost 6 bases at V and 9 bases at J; junction bases unmatched: 8. There are 14 residues in the CDR3. CDR3 sequence (DNA): TGTGCCAGCAGAATGACAGGGCCCGGTTCACCCCTCCACTTT. This encodes CASRMTGPGSPLHF.

V gene TRBV7-9 combines with J gene TRBJ1-1; D unresolved. V dropped 4 bases and J dropped 8 bases, with 20 bases sitting between them. Looked up from germline, CDR1 is SEHNR and CDR2 is FQNEAQ (reference sequence). This CDR3 region has 15 residues. The CDR3 protein is CASSSPLSGFREAFF. The DNA for the CDR3 is TGTGCCAGCAGCTCACCTCTGTCCGGGTTCCGGGAAGCTTTCTTT.

The chain employs TRBV30 and TRBJ2-5, with no clear D. Germline V gene data show CDR1 as GTSNPN and CDR2 as SVGIG (reference sequence). CDR3 length: 13 residues. Trimming took off 4 bases at V and 2 bases at J, with 11 bases between the two ends. The CDR3 bases are TGTGCCTGGACGCGGCACCTACAAGAGACCCAGTACTTC. It is translated as CAWTRHLQETQYF. Full variable domain (remainder filled in from reference TRBV30 and TRBJ2-5): SQTIHQWPATLVQPVGSPLSLECTVEGTSNPNLYWYRQAAGRGLQLLFYSVGIGQISSEVPQNLSASRPQDRQFILSSKKLLLSDSGFYLCAWTRHLQETQYFGPGTRLLVL.

There are a few counts of this clone. V and J are TRBV7-2 and TRBJ1-1; no reliable D call. CDR1 SGHTA and CDR2 FQGNSA come from the germline V gene. CDR3 length: 17 amino acids. The V end lost 5 bases, the J end lost 5 bases, and 24 bases lay between the germline ends. CDR3 DNA sequence: TGTGCCAGCAGCCTACAAACACTGTCGGGGTTAGGGACTGAAGCTTTCTTT. Protein: CASSLQTLSGLGTEAFF.

The rearrangement links TRBV28 to TRBJ1-2; 7 bases agree with TRBD1. The CDR3 extends over 13 amino acids. Germline-derived CDR1 and CDR2 are MDHEN and SYDVKM. V trimming: 6 bases; J trimming: 4 bases; junction bases outside the gene matches: 5. CDR3 nucleotide sequence: TGTGCCAGCAGACCACAGGGGACCTATGGCTACACCTTC. Translating it yields CASRPQGTYGYTF.

This clone was seen a few times. The rearrangement links TRBV15 to TRBJ2-3; 7 bases map to TRBD1. Germline V gives CDR1 LNHNV, CDR2 YYDKDF (reference sequence). CDR3 size: 17 residues. V shed 1 base and J 2 bases; nucleotides not matched to a gene: 9. This CDR3 reads CATSRGYRDRYTDTQYF. CDR3 DNA sequence: TGTGCCACCAGCAGAGGTTACCGGGACAGATACACAGATACGCAGTATTTT.

The chain links TRBV18 to TRBJ1-2; TRBD1 might be the D (6 bases). Looked up from germline, CDR1 is KGHSH and CDR2 is LQKENI. The CDR3 covers 17 residues. V lost 5 bases and J lost 8, with 27 bases in between. CDR3 protein: CASSGSGQKLKNGGYTF. The DNA for the CDR3 is TGTGCCAGCTCAGGGTCGGGACAAAAGCTGAAAAACGGCGGCTACACCTTC.

The chain uses TRBV18 and TRBJ1-6; 9 positions agree with TRBD1. The CDR3 loop spans 15 amino acids. Germline-derived CDR1 and CDR2 are KGHSH and LQKENI. The V gene end was trimmed by 5 bases and the J gene end by 6 bases; junction bases not matched to a gene: 5. CDR3 nucleotide sequence: TGTGCCAGCTCAACGGGACAGGGCCTTAATTCACCCCTCCACTTT. As protein: CASSTGQGLNSPLHF.

This clone appeared a few times. V is TRBV6-6 and J is TRBJ1-3; D is unresolved. The CDR3 sequence is 12 residues long. Germline CDR1 reads MNHNY; CDR2 reads SVGAGI (reference sequence). V lost 7 bases to trimming and J lost 9 bases, with 13 bases between them. CDR3 nucleotide sequence: TGTGCCAGCACCCACCGGGTGGGCACCATATATTTT. Protein sequence: CASTHRVGTIYF.

A few counts support this clone. The V gene is TRBV28, the J gene TRBJ2-6; 7 bases are shared with TRBD1. From germline, CDR1 is MDHEN and CDR2 SYDVKM. The V gene end was trimmed by 3 bases and the J gene end by 3 bases; junction bases not matched to a gene: 2. CDR3 length: 15 residues. This chain's CDR3 is CASSFDRVGANVLTF. CDR3 sequence (DNA): TGTGCCAGCAGTTTCGACAGGGTTGGGGCCAACGTCCTGACTTTC.

The chain uses TRBV9 and TRBJ1-4, with D possibly TRBD1 on 5 matching bases. Germline V CDR1 and CDR2: SGDLS, YYNGEE. The V end was cut by 1 base, the J end by 7 bases, with 11 bases between. The CDR3 runs to 14 residues. The CDR3 DNA reads TGTGCCAGCAGCGTATCAGGGTGGGGTGAAAAACTGTTTTTT. Its protein product is CASSVSGWGEKLFF.

The chain has TRBV7-2 and TRBJ2-7, with D possibly matching TRBD2 (6 bases). V lost 1 base to trimming and J lost 3 bases, with 10 bases between them. Germline CDR1 and CDR2: SGHTA and FQGNSA. This CDR3 comprises 14 residues. CDR3 DNA sequence: TGTGCCAGCAGCTTAGTCACGGGGGACTACGAGCAGTACTTC. Translation: CASSLVTGDYEQYF.